There are many counts of the clone carrying this T cell receptor beta chain. Germline V gene sequence: CDR1 MNHEY, CDR2 SVGAGI. Trimming stripped 2 bases from V and 6 bases from J, with 14 bases between. The CDR3 sequence is 15 residues long. The source of the sample is a study of T cells in Graves' hyperthyroidism and ophthalmopathy. From RNA transcripts, TCR beta CDR3 regions were amplified. The study used the HTBI primer set for a first-round RT-PCR of the TCR CDR3. TCRdb called the multiplex PCR reads again in MiXCR, with one record for every CDR3 protein. The profile covers around 56,000 distinct CDR3 sequences, with around 48% appearing a single time and around 12% taken by the ten largest.

This receptor was obtained from a woman aged 30 to 39 with Graves' ophthalmopathy. Sequencing was carried out using blood. This rearrangement joins TRBV6-5 to TRBJ2-1; tentative D call: TRBD2 (6 bases). CDR3 bases: TGTGCCAGCAGTTACGCGCCGGGACTCTTCAATGAGCAGTTCTTC. It translates to CASSYAPGLFNEQFF.